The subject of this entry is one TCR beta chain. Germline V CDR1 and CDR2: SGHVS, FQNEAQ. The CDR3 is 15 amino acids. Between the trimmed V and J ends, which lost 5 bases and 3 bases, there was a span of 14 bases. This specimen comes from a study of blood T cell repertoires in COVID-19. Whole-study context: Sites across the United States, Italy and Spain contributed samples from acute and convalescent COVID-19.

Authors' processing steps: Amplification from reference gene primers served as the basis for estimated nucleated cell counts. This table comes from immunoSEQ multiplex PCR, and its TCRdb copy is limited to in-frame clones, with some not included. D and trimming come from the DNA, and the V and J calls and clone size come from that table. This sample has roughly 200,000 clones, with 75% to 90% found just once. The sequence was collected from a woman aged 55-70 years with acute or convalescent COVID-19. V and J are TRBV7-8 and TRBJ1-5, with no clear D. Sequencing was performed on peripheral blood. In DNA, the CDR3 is TGTGCCAGCAGCCCCCGGAGGTTCGACAATCAGCCCCAGCATTTT. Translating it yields CASSPRRFDNQPQHF.